This TCR beta chain was sequenced in a study of Graves' ophthalmopathy and Graves' hyperthyroidism. Background on the study: The study drew peripheral blood at initial diagnosis, before any treatment.

CDR1 is SNHLY, CDR2 FYNNEI, per germline. The junction had 4 bases not matched to a gene; V was cut back by 7 bases and J by 0 bases. This CDR3 is 14 amino acids long. The stable label applied to hyperthyroidism with no ophthalmopathy within 18 months of follow-up. Diagnosis used clinical symptoms, serum thyroxine, TRAb, thyroid ultrasound and orbital computed tomography. There are many counts of this clonotype. Its antigen is not known. Using RNA transcripts, the TCR beta CDR3 regions were amplified. In the first round, RT-PCR was carried out with HTBI primers, and a multiplex PCR formed the second round. TCRdb redid the calling of the multiplex PCR reads with MiXCR, one entry per CDR3 protein. The table has 680,000 or so distinct CDR3 sequences, about a fifth seen once. Study outcomes and limitations: Blood contained most expanded thyroid clonotypes exceeding 0.001 frequency.

The rearrangement uses TRBV2 and TRBJ1-1, with TRBD1 identical over 8 bases. Sequencing was carried out using peripheral blood. This receptor was obtained from a woman younger than 30 with stable Graves' hyperthyroidism. Some clones in this sample may be carry-over from other donors' samples. CDR3 sequence: CASTRQGLNTEAFF. CDR3 nucleotides: TGTGCCAGCACCCGACAGGGGTTGAACACTGAAGCTTTCTTT.